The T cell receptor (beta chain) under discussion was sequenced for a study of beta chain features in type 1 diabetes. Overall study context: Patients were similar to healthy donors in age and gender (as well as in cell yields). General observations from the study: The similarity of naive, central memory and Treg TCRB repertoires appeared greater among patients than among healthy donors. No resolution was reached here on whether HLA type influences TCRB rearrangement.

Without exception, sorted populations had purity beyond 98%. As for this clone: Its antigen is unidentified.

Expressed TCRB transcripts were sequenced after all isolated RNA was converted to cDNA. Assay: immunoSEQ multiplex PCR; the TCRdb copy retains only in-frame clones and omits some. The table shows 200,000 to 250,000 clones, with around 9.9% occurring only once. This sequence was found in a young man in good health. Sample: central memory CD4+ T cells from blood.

CDR3 in DNA: TGCAGCTACCCTCGGACTAGCGGGAGGGCCGGTGAGCAGTTCTTC. It is translated as CSYPRTSGRAGEQFF. The chain recombines TRBV29-1 with TRBJ2-1, with 15 positions matching TRBD2. V was pared by 8 bases and J by 9 bases, with 11 bases of the junction left unmatched. The germline V gene encodes CDR1 SQVTM and CDR2 ANQGSEA. The CDR3 totals 15 residues.